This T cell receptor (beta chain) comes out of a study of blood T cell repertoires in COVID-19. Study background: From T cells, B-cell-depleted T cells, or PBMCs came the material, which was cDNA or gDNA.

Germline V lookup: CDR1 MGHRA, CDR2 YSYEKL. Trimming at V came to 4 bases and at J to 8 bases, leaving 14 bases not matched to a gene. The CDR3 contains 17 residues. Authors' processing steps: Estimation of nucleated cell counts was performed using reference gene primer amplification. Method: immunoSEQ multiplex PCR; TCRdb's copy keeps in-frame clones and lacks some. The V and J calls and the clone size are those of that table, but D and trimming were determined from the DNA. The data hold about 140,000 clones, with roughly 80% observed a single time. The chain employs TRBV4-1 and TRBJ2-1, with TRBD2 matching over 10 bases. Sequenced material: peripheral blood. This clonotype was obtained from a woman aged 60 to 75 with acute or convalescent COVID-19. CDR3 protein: CASSPLRTSGNPDEQFF. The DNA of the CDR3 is TGCGCCAGCAGCCCCCTCCGGACTAGCGGTAATCCCGATGAGCAGTTCTTC.